Each of the 27 T cell receptor beta chains below was sequenced from the same sample in a study of STAT5B mutations in CD4+ large granular lymphocyte leukemia. Clones were read by immunoSEQ multiplex PCR, and TCRdb kept only the in-frame ones, dropping some. The table records about 33,000 clones, roughly 72% of them present only once. Sample: CD4+ T cells from blood buffy coats. These receptors all stem from a human donor in good health.

The rearrangement links TRBV19 to TRBJ1-2; D ambiguous. Deletions cut 9 bases from V and 2 bases from J, with 13 bases between. CDR1 is LNHDA and CDR2 is SQIVND in the germline V gene (reference sequence). The CDR3 is made up of 13 amino acids. The DNA for the CDR3 is TGTGCCAGCCAATATCACGGAAACTATGGCTACACCTTC. Translated, it gives CASQYHGNYGYTF.

J is TRBJ2-6 and V is TRBV6-5, with D unresolved. CDR3 length equals 16 residues. Germline values: CDR1 MNHEY, CDR2 SVGAGI. Between the trimmed V and J ends, which lost 0 bases and 3 bases, there was a span of 9 bases. The CDR3 DNA reads as TGTGCCAGCAGTTACTCGCCCTCGGGTGGGGCCAACGTCCTGACTTTC. Protein product: CASSYSPSGGANVLTF.

The rearrangement uses TRBV5-4 and TRBJ1-1; no definite D call. The CDR3 extends over 12 amino acids. V was cut by 4 bases and J by 8 bases, with 12 bases left in between. The germline V gene encodes CDR1 SGHNT and CDR2 YYREEE (reference sequence). CDR3 DNA: TGTGCCAGCAGCGGGGAGAAGAGGGAAGCTTTCTTT. It translates to CASSGEKREAFF.

This chain connects TRBV9 to TRBJ2-7, with 8 bases aligning to TRBD2. V was pared by 2 bases and J by 2 bases, with 12 bases of the junction left unmatched. Germline CDR1 reads SGDLS; CDR2 reads YYNGEE. The CDR3 is 17 residues long. This CDR3 is CASSVATTSGPPYEQYF. Here the CDR3 DNA reads TGTGCCAGCAGCGTCGCTACTACTAGCGGTCCCCCCTACGAGCAGTACTTC.

The chain is built from TRBV6-6 and TRBJ2-7; the D is unclear. This CDR3 contains 11 residues. CDR1 and CDR2 from the germline V gene are MNHNY and SVGAGI (reference sequence). V was shortened by 6 bases and J by 9 bases, with 12 bases between the two germline ends. The CDR3 region is CASRGKTAQYF. In DNA, the CDR3 is TGTGCCAGCAGGGGTAAAACCGCGCAGTACTTC.

V gene TRBV5-1 combines with J gene TRBJ2-3; unclear D gene. The CDR3 spans 14 residues. The V gene lost 0 bases and the J gene lost 1 base, with 6 bases spanning the gap. Per germline, CDR1 SGHRS and CDR2 YFSETQ. Here the CDR3 DNA reads TGCGCCAGCAGCTTGGGTCCGGGCACAGATACGCAGTATTTT. Its translation: CASSLGPGTDTQYF.

The V and J genes are TRBV7-8 and TRBJ2-7; D is unclear. The germline CDR1 and CDR2 sequences are SGHVS and FQNEAQ. Trimming left V 5 bases short and J 0 bases short, with 14 bases between. The CDR3 has 15 amino acids. CDR3 amino acids: CASSPLMGFSYEQYF. DNA for the CDR3: TGTGCCAGCAGCCCCCTCATGGGCTTCTCCTACGAGCAGTACTTC.

The rearrangement uses TRBV19 and TRBJ1-4; maybe TRBD1 (6 bases). Trimming removed 5 bases from V and 0 bases from J, with 16 bases in between. This CDR3 region has 17 residues. Germline V gene sequence: CDR1 LNHDA, CDR2 SQIVND (reference sequence). The CDR3 nucleotides are TGTGCCAGTAGTCCCCCAGGACAGACAGCAACTAATGAAAAACTGTTTTTT. The encoded protein is CASSPPGQTATNEKLFF.

The V and J genes are TRBV6-6 and TRBJ2-2; D call uncertain. V was pared by 6 bases and J by 5 bases, with 4 bases between. The CDR3 spans 11 residues. From germline, CDR1 is MNHNY and CDR2 SVGAGI (reference sequence). This CDR3 reads CASRGTGELFF. DNA of the CDR3: TGTGCCAGCAGGGGGACCGGGGAGCTGTTTTTT.

The chain carries TRBV5-1 and TRBJ2-7, with D tentatively TRBD2 (5 bases). The CDR3 extends over 14 amino acids. V dropped 4 bases and J dropped 4 bases, with 15 bases sitting between them. Germline V gives CDR1 SGHRS, CDR2 YFSETQ. CDR3 sequence: CASSKRTGLYEQYF. The CDR3, as DNA: TGCGCCAGCAGCAAGCGGACGGGGTTGTACGAGCAGTACTTC.

The genes are TRBV7-9 and TRBJ1-2, with D unresolved. Germline values: CDR1 SEHNR, CDR2 FQNEAQ (reference sequence). The V end was cut by 1 base, the J end by 8 bases, with 14 bases between. This CDR3 spans 14 amino acids. Here the CDR3 DNA reads TGTGCCAGCAGCTTAGTGGGCAGGATGAACGGCTACACCTTC. As protein: CASSLVGRMNGYTF.

This clone showed up just once. V and J are TRBV4-2 and TRBJ2-3; the match to TRBD2 covers 10 bases. V shed 1 base, J shed 1 base, and the junction held 2 bases outside the gene matches. Germline V gene lookup returns CDR1 LGHNA and CDR2 YNFKEQ. The CDR3 spans 16 residues. CDR3 bases: TGTGCCAGCAGCCAAGTAGCGGGAGGAGGCACAGATACGCAGTATTTT. Its protein is CASSQVAGGGTDTQYF.

V and J are TRBV2 and TRBJ1-6, with TRBD1 identical over 9 bases. The J segment lost 7 bases and the V segment lost 8 bases, leaving 0 bases of the junction unmatched. Germline values: CDR1 SNHLY, CDR2 FYNNEI. The CDR3 consists of 12 residues. CDR3 sequence (DNA): TGTGCCAGCGGGACAGGGAATTCACCCCTCCACTTT. This sequence encodes CASGTGNSPLHF.

CDR3 protein: CASSLRDLRSTQYF. Here the CDR3 DNA reads TGCGCCAGCAGCTTGAGGGACTTGCGGTCTACGCAGTATTTT. The chain links TRBV5-1 to TRBJ2-3, with D tentatively TRBD2 (6 bases). V lost 1 base and J 8 bases, leaving 14 bases between the germline ends. CDR1 SGHRS and CDR2 YFSETQ come from the germline V gene. The CDR3 covers 14 residues.

This clone was found once. V and J are TRBV18 and TRBJ2-7; 9 bases are shared with TRBD2. CDR3 length equals 15 residues. Germline lookup yields CDR1 KGHSH and CDR2 LQKENI. The V segment lost 3 bases and the J segment 3 bases; nucleotides outside the gene matches: 6. In DNA form, the CDR3 reads TGTGCCAGCTCACCGGGCACTAGCGGGTTCTACGAGCAGTACTTC. It encodes CASSPGTSGFYEQYF.

The chain employs TRBV7-6 and TRBJ2-7; 9 nucleotides match TRBD2. Germline V gene lookup returns CDR1 SGHVS and CDR2 FNYEAQ. V gave up 2 bases and J gave up 4 bases; unmatched junction bases: 6. The CDR3 contains 15 residues. The CDR3 DNA reads TGTGCCAGCAGCTTAACACCTAGCGGGACTTACGAGCAGTACTTC. Residues: CASSLTPSGTYEQYF. Together with reference TRBV7-6 and TRBJ2-7, the CDR3 gives the full variable domain: GAGVSQSPRYKVTKRGQDVALRCDPISGHVSLYWYRQALGQGPEFLTYFNYEAQQDKSGLPNDRFSAERPEGSISTLTIQRTEQRDSAMYRCASSLTPSGTYEQYFGPGTRLTVT.

This clone was observed a few times. The rearrangement links TRBV4-1 to TRBJ2-5, with D hard to call. The CDR3 is made up of 16 amino acids. V was clipped by 4 bases and J by 1 base, with 16 bases between them. The V gene's germline CDR1 is MGHRA and CDR2 YSYEKL. The CDR3 nucleotides are TGCGCCAGCAGCCGAACACCCGGTGATATCCAAGAGACCCAGTACTTC. Its translation: CASSRTPGDIQETQYF.

The genes are TRBV7-9 and TRBJ2-7, with D tentatively TRBD1 (6 bases). Trimming cost V 5 bases and J 3 bases, with 20 bases left between them. The CDR3 has 16 amino acids. CDR1 SEHNR and CDR2 FQNEAQ come from the germline V gene (reference sequence). The CDR3 loop reads CASSQGHGAPNYEQYF. As DNA, the CDR3 is TGTGCCAGCAGCCAGGGGCACGGGGCCCCCAACTACGAGCAGTACTTC.

This chain links TRBV19 with TRBJ2-2; 9 nucleotides align to TRBD1. The trim removed 5 bases at V and 1 base at J, leaving 2 bases unmatched. Germline CDR1 LNHDA, CDR2 SQIVND (reference sequence). CDR3 length: 15 residues. CDR3 protein: CASSRTGVNTGELFF. The CDR3 DNA reads as TGTGCCAGTAGTCGGACAGGGGTGAACACCGGGGAGCTGTTTTTT.

The chain uses TRBV19 and TRBJ1-5; D might be TRBD1 (6 bases). Trimming took 10 bases from V and 5 from J, leaving 24 bases between them. This CDR3 is 16 amino acids long. Germline V CDR1 and CDR2: LNHDA, SQIVND (reference sequence). Written as DNA, the CDR3 is TGTGCCACCTGTCAGGGGTACCGAGGTAGTCATCAGCCCCAGCATTTT. Protein: CATCQGYRGSHQPQHF.

The chain carries TRBV6-6 and TRBJ2-2, with D possibly TRBD2 on 6 matching bases. The CDR3 is made up of 15 amino acids. V lost 6 bases to trimming and J lost 0 bases, with 11 bases between them. The germline CDR1 and CDR2 sequences are MNHNY and SVGAGI (reference sequence). The CDR3 region is CASSWDSPNTGELFF. The CDR3 DNA reads TGTGCCAGCAGCTGGGACTCGCCGAACACCGGGGAGCTGTTTTTT.

The chain is built from TRBV7-9 and TRBJ2-5, with D possibly matching TRBD2 (6 bases). Trimming took 0 bases from V and 3 from J, leaving 8 bases between them. CDR3 length: 14 residues. The V gene's germline CDR1 is SEHNR and CDR2 FQNEAQ (reference sequence). The CDR3 reads CASSLAGGEETQYF. In DNA form, the CDR3 reads TGTGCCAGCAGCTTAGCGGGAGGCGAAGAGACCCAGTACTTC.

This chain joins TRBV29-1 and TRBJ2-1; D remains unclear. Trimming removed 2 bases from V and 10 bases from J, with 18 bases in between. Germline CDR1 reads SQVTM; CDR2 reads ANQGSEA. The CDR3 spans 14 residues. The CDR3 sequence is CSVERFRLQPEQFF. The CDR3 region has the DNA TGCAGCGTTGAAAGGTTTAGGCTTCAACCCGAGCAGTTCTTC.

The chain links TRBV5-6 to TRBJ2-1; D possibly uses TRBD1 or TRBD2 (5 bases each). From germline, CDR1 is SGHDT and CDR2 YYEEEE. The V end was cut by 2 bases, the J end by 8 bases, with 17 bases between. This CDR3 region has 15 residues. Written as DNA, the CDR3 is TGTGCCAGCAGCTTTTATCGGGACGCCATCGATGAGCAGTTCTTC. Its protein is CASSFYRDAIDEQFF. Full variable domain (missing parts from reference TRBV5-6 and TRBJ2-1): DAGVTQSPTHLIKTRGQQVTLRCSPKSGHDTVSWYQQALGQGPQFIFQYYEEEERQRGNFPDRFSGHQFPNYSSELNVNALLLGDSALYLCASSFYRDAIDEQFFGPGTRLTVL.

The chain is built from TRBV30 and TRBJ1-4; 7 bases line up with TRBD1. Germline CDR1 GTSNPN, CDR2 SVGIG (reference sequence). This CDR3 spans 13 amino acids. The junction had 7 bases not matched to a gene; V was cut back by 5 bases and J by 7 bases. The CDR3 loop reads CAWGRQGFEKLFF. The CDR3 bases are TGTGCCTGGGGACGACAGGGTTTTGAAAAACTGTTTTTT.

The chain carries TRBV7-9 and TRBJ2-7; D perhaps matches TRBD1 (5 bases). Germline V CDR1 and CDR2: SEHNR, FQNEAQ (reference sequence). V shed 1 base and J shed 2 bases, with 12 bases lying between them. This CDR3 region has 15 residues. In DNA form, the CDR3 reads TGTGCCAGCAGCTTAGAGGTCCCAGGGACCTACGAGCAGTACTTC. It specifies CASSLEVPGTYEQYF.

The J gene is TRBJ1-5, the V gene TRBV6-6; no reliable D call. The germline V gene encodes CDR1 MNHNY and CDR2 SVGAGI (reference sequence). The CDR3 extends over 14 amino acids. Trimming took off 10 bases at V and 0 bases at J, with 13 bases between the two ends. This CDR3 is CAMADGDSNQPQHF. The CDR3 DNA follows: TGTGCCATGGCCGACGGGGATAGCAATCAGCCCCAGCATTTT.